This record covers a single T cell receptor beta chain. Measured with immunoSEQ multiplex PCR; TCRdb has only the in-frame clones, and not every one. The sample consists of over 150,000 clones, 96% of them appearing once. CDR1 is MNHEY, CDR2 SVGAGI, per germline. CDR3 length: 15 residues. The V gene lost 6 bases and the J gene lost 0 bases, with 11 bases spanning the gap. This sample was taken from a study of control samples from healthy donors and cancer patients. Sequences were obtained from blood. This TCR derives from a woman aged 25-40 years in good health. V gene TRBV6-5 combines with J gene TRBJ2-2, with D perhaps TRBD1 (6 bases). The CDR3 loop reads CASRLTGTNTGELFF. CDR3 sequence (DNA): TGTGCCAGCAGGCTAACAGGGACGAACACCGGGGAGCTGTTTTTT.